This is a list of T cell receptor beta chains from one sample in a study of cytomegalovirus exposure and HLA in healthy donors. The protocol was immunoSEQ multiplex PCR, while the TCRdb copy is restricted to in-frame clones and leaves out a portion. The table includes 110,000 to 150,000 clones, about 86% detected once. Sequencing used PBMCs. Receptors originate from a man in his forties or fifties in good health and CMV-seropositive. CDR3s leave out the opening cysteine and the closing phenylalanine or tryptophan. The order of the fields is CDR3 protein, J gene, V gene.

CDR3 protein: ASTGGGGIQY
J gene: TRBJ2-4
V gene: TRBV27

CDR3 protein: ASSFGRGSNQPQH
J gene: TRBJ1-5
V gene: TRBV27

CDR3 protein: SSRPGTGGSSWEQF
J gene: TRBJ2-1
V gene: TRBV7-9

CDR3 protein: ASSLGQGAAHYGYT
J gene: TRBJ1-2
V gene: TRBV7-2

CDR3 protein: ASSLPDRKAYEQY
J gene: TRBJ2-7
V gene: TRBV7-9

CDR3 protein: ASSPHPERTGTNTEAF
J gene: TRBJ1-1
V gene: TRBV7-6

CDR3 protein: ASSLRYEQY
J gene: NA
V gene: TRBV11-2

CDR3 protein: ASSYTLLLAGTDTQY
J gene: TRBJ2-3
V gene: TRBV5-8

CDR3 protein: ASSLWGRDTGELF
J gene: TRBJ2-2
V gene: TRBV5-1

CDR3 protein: ASTPSLAEISYEQY
J gene: TRBJ2-7
V gene: TRBV4-2

CDR3 protein: ASSPSGGVQETQY
J gene: TRBJ2-5
V gene: TRBV5-1

CDR3 protein: ASSLSDEQF
J gene: TRBJ2-1
V gene: TRBV11-1

CDR3 protein: SVRDNFNQPQH
J gene: TRBJ1-5
V gene: TRBV29-1

CDR3 protein: ASSPHPGTPYEQY
J gene: TRBJ2-7
V gene: TRBV14

CDR3 protein: ASSEMGGHEQY
J gene: TRBJ2-7
V gene: TRBV14

CDR3 protein: SAPAGNEQF
J gene: TRBJ2-1
V gene: TRBV20-1